Listed below are T cell receptor beta chains from one sample, sequenced in a study of CD8 T cells in Susac syndrome. TCRdb independently ran MiXCR on the immunoSEQ multiplex PCR reads; one entry per CDR3 protein. The sample gives roughly 25,000 distinct CDR3 sequences, roughly 93% of which show up once; 0.55% to 0.7% is in the top ten. The sample taken for sequencing was CD8+ T cells from PBMCs. Receptor source: a human donor with Susac syndrome. Both conserved end residues are part of each CDR3. A D gene is named only where the DNA matches it firmly. A clone size is listed for some rows: how often the clone was seen (once, few, many), or a class if it is expanded.

>NA|NA|TRBV2|TRBJ1-1
CASSEVPSDEAFF
TGTGCCAGCAGTGAAGTGCCGTCCGATGAAGCTTTCTTT
>NA|once|TRBV5-1|TRBJ1-1
CASSGRAGGREAFF
TGCGCCAGCAGCGGGCGGGCGGGGGGACGTGAAGCTTTCTTT
>NA|NA|TRBV9|TRBJ2-7
CASSVTGEAPYEQYF
TGTGCCAGCAGCGTCACAGGGGAGGCTCCCTACGAGCAGTACTTC
>TRBD1|NA|TRBV28|TRBJ1-2
CASSSYRGRGYGYTF
TGTGCCAGCAGTAGTTACAGGGGGCGGGGCTATGGCTACACCTTC
>NA|NA|TRBV28|TRBJ2-5
CASSLLGQDQETQYF
TGTGCCAGCAGTTTATTGGGACAAGACCAAGAGACCCAGTACTTC
>NA|NA|TRBV5-1|TRBJ2-7
CASSLGGGASYEQYF
TGCGCCAGCAGCTTGGGGGGGGGCGCCTCCTACGAGCAGTACTTC
>NA|NA|TRBV28|TRBJ1-2
CAIGGQYYGYTF
TGTGCCATAGGAGGGCAGTACTATGGCTACACCTTC
>TRBD2|NA|TRBV7-3|TRBJ2-2
CASSYLGTSGGLNTGELFF
TGTGCCAGCAGCTACTTAGGGACTAGCGGGGGACTGAACACCGGGGAGCTGTTTTTT
>NA|NA|TRBV28|TRBJ2-7
CASSLGPLEQYF
TGTGCCAGCAGTTTGGGCCCACTCGAGCAGTACTTC
>NA|once|TRBV27|TRBJ2-7
CASSSAYEQYF
TGTGCCAGCAGTTCCGCCTACGAGCAGTACTTC
>NA|NA|TRBV25-1|TRBJ2-3
CASPNGGSIRTDTQYF
TGTGCCAGCCCGAACGGGGGATCTATAAGAACAGATACGCAGTATTTT
>TRBD1|NA|TRBV30|TRBJ1-6
CAWSSSLTGKYSPLHF
TGTGCCTGGAGTTCCTCCTTGACAGGGAAGTATTCACCCCTCCACTTT